This entry is about one T cell receptor beta chain. Its antigen is not known. This record comes from a study of T cells in women clearing cervical HPV infection. At the level of the study: Donors had HPV16-related CIN3 or worse; 2 had invasive cancer. Findings and limits, study-wide: Cases and controls were distinguished at AUC about 0.8 by richness and V genes. CIN3+ cases had significantly higher TCR richness than controls; evenness did not differ. Associations may precede or follow infection; HPV-specific or memory T cells were not isolated.

The table came from immunoSEQ multiplex PCR; TCRdb's copy has only in-frame clones and leaves some out. The sample table sets out roughly 28,000 clones. The clonotype originates from a woman aged 18 to 69 with a cervical HPV16 infection that either progressed to CIN3+ or cleared (not recorded which). Sequenced: blood buffy coat.

CDR3 amino acids: CASSRTTNQETQYF. The part of the CDR3 DNA that was read is TGTGCCAGCAGCAGGACTACAAACCAAGAGACC. This chain links TRBV2 with TRBJ2-5; possible D gene TRBD2, 6 bases. With the read ending 3 residues before the CDR3 end, the germline J gene is used to fill in that end. Trimming took off 6 bases at V and 0 bases at J, with 11 bases between the two ends. The CDR3 sequence is 14 residues long. Germline CDR1 and CDR2: SNHLY and FYNNEI.